A single sample is the source of the 10 T cell receptor beta chains below, sequenced in a study of T cells after yellow fever vaccination. A single record per CDR3 protein comes from TCRdb applying MiXCR to the 5' RACE reads. The sample holds approximately 580,000 distinct CDR3 sequences, about 15% seen once. The material sequenced was PBMCs, taken roughly 5 days after the first yellow fever vaccination. The origin of the receptors is a man younger than 35 who received the YFV17D yellow fever vaccine.

A few counts support this clonotype. The chain links TRBV5-1 to TRBJ2-2, with 8 bases fitting TRBD1. Germline CDR1 is SGHRS and CDR2 is YFSETQ. The CDR3 has 14 amino acids. Trimming at V came to 2 bases and at J to 7 bases, leaving 4 bases not matched to a gene. The CDR3 region is CASSFGTGSGELFF. CDR3 DNA: TGCGCCAGCAGCTTTGGGACAGGAAGCGGGGAGCTGTTTTTT. Full variable domain (rest looked up from reference TRBV5-1 and TRBJ2-2): KAGVTQTPRYLIKTRGQQVTLSCSPISGHRSVSWYQQTPGQGLQFLFEYFSETQRNKGNFPGRFSGRQFSNSRSEMNVSTLELGDSALYLCASSFGTGSGELFFGEGSRLTVL.

The V gene is TRBV4-1, the J gene TRBJ2-1, with D unresolved. Germline V gene lookup returns CDR1 MGHRA and CDR2 YSYEKL. The CDR3 covers 12 residues. The ends were cut back, 1 base at V and 10 bases at J, with 8 bases in the middle. The CDR3 DNA sequence: TGCGCCAGCAGCCAAGTGGCATCCGAGCAGTTCTTC. It specifies CASSQVASEQFF.

The chain has TRBV6-1 and TRBJ2-7; the match to TRBD1 covers 11 bases. With V trimmed by 7 bases and J by 7 bases, 9 bases remained unmatched. Germline CDR1 reads MNHNS; CDR2 reads SASEGT. CDR3 length: 14 amino acids. Here the CDR3 DNA reads TGTGCCAGCACCCATGGACAGGGGGCGAGGGAGCAGTACTTC. Encoded protein: CASTHGQGAREQYF.

V and J are TRBV7-2 and TRBJ2-1; 10 bases fit TRBD2. The germline V gene encodes CDR1 SGHTA and CDR2 FQGNSA. The CDR3 is 15 amino acids. Trimming at V came to 5 bases and at J to 7 bases, leaving 8 bases not matched to a gene. Written as DNA, the CDR3 is TGTGCCAGCAGCCCGGGGACTAGCGAGTATAATGAGCAGTTCTTC. Translated: CASSPGTSEYNEQFF.

This clonotype was counted between two and nine times. The chain recombines TRBV6-5 with TRBJ1-2; perhaps TRBD1 as D (5 bases). CDR1 MNHEY and CDR2 SVGAGI come from the germline V gene. V lost 0 bases and J lost 3, with 14 bases in between. This CDR3 contains 16 residues. CDR3 nucleotides: TGTGCCAGCAGTTACTCGAAAAACGGGGCCCACTATGGCTACACCTTC. It codes for CASSYSKNGAHYGYTF.

This clonotype was picked up a small number of times. The chain combines TRBV14 with TRBJ1-1; no clear D gene. CDR1 is SGHDN, CDR2 FVKESK, per germline. V lost 3 bases, J lost 3 bases, and 14 bases lay in between. The CDR3 runs to 15 residues. The CDR3 nucleotides read TGTGCCAGCAGCCATCTAGAAAGCGTTCACACTGAAGCTTTCTTT. Translated: CASSHLESVHTEAFF.

This clonotype was counted between two and nine times. This chain links TRBV4-1 with TRBJ2-3; TRBD1 matches at 7 bases. Germline values: CDR1 MGHRA, CDR2 YSYEKL. J gave up 4 bases and V 7 bases, and 32 bases lay outside the gene matches. This CDR3 is 22 amino acids long. The CDR3: CASIGVLGSLDPTGTDADTQYF. The DNA for the CDR3 is TGCGCCAGCATCGGAGTTCTGGGCTCGCTCGATCCGACCGGGACAGATGCAGATACGCAGTATTTT.

The chain is built from TRBV7-8 and TRBJ2-2, with 8 nucleotides matching TRBD2. This CDR3 region has 16 residues. V gave up 1 base and J gave up 4 bases; unmatched junction bases: 5. Germline-derived CDR1 and CDR2 are SGHVS and FQNEAQ. The CDR3 loop is CASSLVSGGGTGELFF. Here the CDR3 DNA reads TGTGCCAGCAGCTTAGTGAGCGGGGGTGGCACCGGGGAGCTGTTTTTT.

This clonotype was counted only a few times. This rearrangement joins TRBV14 to TRBJ1-1; D unresolved. This CDR3 is 17 amino acids long. The germline CDR1 and CDR2 sequences are SGHDN and FVKESK. V lost 0 bases to trimming and J lost 0 bases, with 14 bases between them. The CDR3, as DNA: TGTGCCAGCAGCCAAGAATTCCGGGAAACCATGAACACTGAAGCTTTCTTT. Translation: CASSQEFRETMNTEAFF.

This chain joins TRBV7-2 and TRBJ1-5; 7 nucleotides agree with TRBD1. V dropped 3 bases and J dropped 6; count of bases not matched to a gene: 8. The CDR3 loop spans 15 amino acids. The germline V gene encodes CDR1 SGHTA and CDR2 FQGNSA. CDR3 region: CASSFSTGAGQPQHF. The CDR3 nucleotides read TGTGCCAGCAGCTTTTCCACAGGGGCGGGTCAGCCCCAGCATTTT.